These 27 T cell receptor beta chains originate from one sample sequenced in a study of T cells in Graves' hyperthyroidism and ophthalmopathy. It was RNA transcripts that yielded the amplified TCR beta CDR3 regions. HTBI primers were used for first-round RT-PCR of the TCR CDR3. Using its own MiXCR run on the multiplex PCR reads, TCRdb lists one record per CDR3 protein. Among about 380,000 distinct CDR3 sequences, around 18% were seen once, and the ten largest hold 35% to 45%. The sequencing sample was made of blood. The source is a man between 18 and 29 years old with Graves' ophthalmopathy.

This clonotype came up many times. V usage is TRBV10-3 and J usage is TRBJ1-2; 8 bases fit TRBD1. Trimming at V came to 4 bases and at J to 5 bases, leaving 3 bases not matched to a gene. The CDR3 covers 13 residues. The germline CDR1 and CDR2 sequences are ENHRY and SYGVKD. This CDR3 is CAISVGQEYGYTF. CDR3 coding DNA: TGTGCCATCAGTGTGGGACAGGAATATGGCTACACCTTC.

Ten or more counts support this clonotype. V and J are TRBV2 and TRBJ1-5, with a tentative D call TRBD1 (5 bases). V dropped 4 bases and J dropped 2 bases, with 9 bases sitting between them. The CDR3 spans 14 residues. Germline V gives CDR1 SNHLY, CDR2 FYNNEI. The CDR3 region is CASSGQGGNQPQHF. The CDR3 nucleotides are TGTGCCAGCAGTGGCCAGGGTGGCAATCAGCCCCAGCATTTT.

This clonotype was seen ten or more times. V gene TRBV3-1 combines with J gene TRBJ1-1, with D hard to call. CDR3 length: 12 amino acids. V was shortened by 2 bases and J by 4 bases, with 5 bases between the two germline ends. Germline V gene data show CDR1 as LGHDT and CDR2 as YNNKEL (reference sequence). CDR3 in amino acids: CASSQHVTEAFF. CDR3 sequence (DNA): TGTGCCAGCAGCCAACATGTCACTGAAGCTTTCTTT.

The chain recombines TRBV6-2 or TRBV6-3 with TRBJ1-4; 7 bases are a match to TRBD1. With V trimmed by 6 bases and J by 4 bases, 5 bases remained unmatched. Germline-derived CDR1 and CDR2 are MNHEY and SVGEGT. The CDR3 sequence is 14 residues long. DNA of the CDR3: TGTGCCAGCAGCAAGGGGGACAGTAATGAAAAACTGTTTTTT. It encodes CASSKGDSNEKLFF.

V is TRBV12-3 or TRBV12-4 and J is TRBJ2-3; weak D call: TRBD2 (5 bases). V shed 6 bases and J shed 2 bases, with 12 bases lying between them. The CDR3 has 14 amino acids. The CDR3 reads CASSLSGDTDTQYF. The CDR3 nucleotides read TGTGCCAGCAGCCTGAGCGGAGACACAGATACGCAGTATTTT.

The V and J genes are TRBV9 and TRBJ1-3; D may be TRBD1 (6 bases). The germline V gene has CDR1 SGDLS and CDR2 YYNGEE. The CDR3 has 13 residues. Trimming shortened V by 3 bases and J by 6 bases, and 10 bases separated the two germline ends. The CDR3 reads CASSGQETNTIYF. The CDR3 DNA reads TGTGCCAGCAGCGGACAGGAGACAAACACCATATATTTT. Full variable domain (rest looked up from reference TRBV9 and TRBJ1-3): DSGVTQTPKHLITATGQRVTLRCSPRSGDLSVYWYQQSLDQGLQFLIQYYNGEERAKGNILERFSAQQFPDLHSELNLSSLELGDSALYFCASSGQETNTIYFGEGSWLTVV.

The chain couples TRBV2 to TRBJ2-7, with 8 bases aligning to TRBD1. V dropped 2 bases and J dropped 6; count of bases not matched to a gene: 9. CDR1 and CDR2 from the germline V gene are SNHLY and FYNNEI. This CDR3 is built from 15 residues. CDR3: CASSEWGQDQGEQYF. DNA of the CDR3: TGTGCCAGCAGTGAATGGGGACAGGATCAGGGCGAGCAGTACTTC. Combining the CDR3 with reference TRBV2 and TRBJ2-7 gives the whole variable domain EPEVTQTPSHQVTQMGQEVILRCVPISNHLYFYWYRQILGQKVEFLVSFYNNEISEKSEIFDDQFSVERPDGSNFTLKIRSTKLEDSAMYFCASSEWGQDQGEQYFGPGTRLTVT.

This CDR3 reads CASRPDISGNTIYF. In DNA, the CDR3 is TGTGCCAGCAGACCCGACATCTCTGGAAACACCATATATTTT. The chain is built from TRBV6-1 and TRBJ1-3; D is ambiguous. CDR3 length equals 14 residues. Trimming left V 6 bases short and J 0 bases short, with 9 bases between. CDR1 is MNHNS and CDR2 is SASEGT in the germline V gene.

Of note for this clonotype: A junction end diverges from the germline sequence, so it may reflect a read error. V gene TRBV5-1 combines with J gene TRBJ2-7, with 7 positions matching TRBD1. CDR1 and CDR2 from the germline V gene are SGHRS and YFSETQ. CDR3 length: 13 residues. The CDR3 region is CAGSDRQGPEQYF. CDR3 bases: TGCGCCGGCAGCGACCGACAGGGCCCTGAGCAGTACTTC.

This clonotype was seen repeatedly, ten times or more. The rearrangement links TRBV11-2 to TRBJ2-1; D gene uncertain. The CDR3 is 16 amino acids. The germline V and J ends were trimmed by 4 bases and 0 bases, with 13 bases remaining between them. Germline V gene sequence: CDR1 SGHAT, CDR2 FQNNGV. CDR3 sequence reads: CASSSFGSSSYNEQFF. CDR3 DNA sequence: TGTGCCAGCAGCTCCTTCGGGTCTAGCTCCTACAATGAGCAGTTCTTC.

This clonotype was seen many times. The V and J genes are TRBV6-6 and TRBJ1-1, with D uncertain. Trimming removed 6 bases from V and 6 bases from J, with 14 bases in between. The CDR3 totals 13 residues. Germline CDR1 is MNHNY and CDR2 is SVGAGI (reference sequence). The DNA for the CDR3 is TGTGCCAGCAGCTACCGAGTGGAGTCTGAAGCTTTCTTT. Translated: CASSYRVESEAFF.

The chain links TRBV5-6 to TRBJ2-7; TRBD1 matches at 7 bases. The CDR3 runs to 15 residues. The V gene end was trimmed by 4 bases and the J gene end by 4 bases; junction bases not matched to a gene: 11. Germline V gives CDR1 SGHDT, CDR2 YYEEEE. CDR3 amino acids: CASSAAGDRPYEQYF. DNA for the CDR3: TGTGCCAGCAGCGCCGCCGGGGACAGACCTTACGAGCAGTACTTC.

As to this clonotype: A much bigger clone sits one base away, suggesting this may be a read error. The V call is TRBV7-9, the J call TRBJ1-1, with TRBD1 identical over 10 bases. The length of the CDR3 is 15 residues. V lost 6 bases and J lost 2; bases outside the gene matches: 6. Germline CDR1 and CDR2: SEHNR and FQNEAQ (reference sequence). The CDR3 sequence: CASRLTGGFNTEAFF. The CDR3 DNA reads TGTGCCAGCAGACTGACAGGGGGCTTTAACACTGAAGCTTTCTTT.

This clonotype was found many times. The rearrangement joins TRBV6-1 to TRBJ2-7; 10 bases align to TRBD2. Trimming removed 8 bases from V and 6 bases from J; junction bases left unmatched: 7. The CDR3 extends over 13 amino acids. Germline lookup yields CDR1 MNHNS and CDR2 SASEGT. CDR3 in DNA: TGTGCCAGCGCCGGTAGCGGGGGGTCCGAGCAGTACTTC. It yields the protein CASAGSGGSEQYF.

There are many counts of this clonotype. V usage is TRBV9 and J usage is TRBJ1-2, with TRBD1 matching 7 bases. J gave up 4 bases and V 3 bases, and 6 bases lay outside the gene matches. Germline V gene sequence: CDR1 SGDLS, CDR2 YYNGEE. There are 14 residues in the CDR3. CDR3 sequence (DNA): TGTGCCAGCAGCGCGTTGGGACAGTCCTATGGCTACACCTTC. Translation gives CASSALGQSYGYTF.

This clonotype was counted ten times or more. The chain employs TRBV20-1 and TRBJ1-2, with D possibly being TRBD1 (6 bases). Trimming took off 4 bases at V and 5 bases at J, with 17 bases between the two ends. This CDR3 spans 14 amino acids. CDR1 and CDR2 (germline): DFQATT, SNEGSKA (reference sequence). The CDR3 reads CSAIRPGTTYGYTF. DNA for the CDR3: TGCAGTGCTATCCGGCCCGGGACAACTTATGGCTACACCTTC.

The sample holds a few counts of this clonotype. The chain recombines TRBV12-3 or TRBV12-4 with TRBJ2-2, with a tentative D call TRBD1 (5 bases). V was cut by 6 bases and J by 6 bases, with 11 bases left in between. The CDR3 is 13 residues long. CDR3 region: CASSQQVAGELFF. The CDR3 DNA reads TGTGCCAGCAGCCAACAGGTCGCCGGGGAGCTGTTTTTT.

This clonotype has at least ten counts. The J gene is TRBJ2-1, the V gene TRBV20-1; 9 bases map to TRBD2. The CDR3 extends over 14 amino acids. CDR1 is DFQATT and CDR2 is SNEGSKA in the germline V gene (reference sequence). V dropped 5 bases and J dropped 4; count of bases not matched to a gene: 6. In nucleotides, the CDR3 is TGCAGTGCTTCTCTAGCGGGGTTGTACAATGAGCAGTTCTTC. Protein sequence: CSASLAGLYNEQFF.

This clonotype has just a few counts. A much larger clone differs from this one at a single base, so this may be a read error. This chain connects TRBV3-1 to TRBJ1-1; the D is unclear. The V and J ends lost 1 base and 2 bases respectively, with 11 bases between them. Germline values: CDR1 LGHDT, CDR2 YNNKEL (reference sequence). The CDR3 loop spans 15 amino acids. The CDR3 DNA reads as TGTGCCAGCAGCCAAGTAATCGGAATCAACACTGAAGCTTTCTTT. Amino acids: CASSQVIGINTEAFF.

The chain combines TRBV12-3 or TRBV12-4 with TRBJ2-3; TRBD1 matches 7 bases. CDR3 length: 17 residues. The junction had 13 bases not matched to a gene; V was cut back by 6 bases and J by 1 base. This chain's CDR3 is CASSRGLGGTGTDTQYF. The CDR3 nucleotides read TGTGCCAGCAGCAGAGGGTTAGGGGGCACTGGCACAGATACGCAGTATTTT.

The chain joins TRBV7-3 to TRBJ2-7; tentatively, D is TRBD1 (6 bases). The CDR3 has 14 residues. Germline CDR1 and CDR2: SGHTA and FQGTGA. The germline V and J ends were trimmed by 5 bases and 4 bases, with 15 bases remaining between them. In DNA form, the CDR3 reads TGTGCCAGCAGCCTTCAAGGGGGTGGGTACGAGCAGTACTTC. Its translation: CASSLQGGGYEQYF. The variable domain in full, completed from reference TRBV7-3 and TRBJ2-7, reads GAGVSQTPSNKVTEKGKYVELRCDPISGHTALYWYRQSLGQGPEFLIYFQGTGAADDSGLPNDRFFAVRPEGSVSTLKIQRTERGDSAVYLCASSLQGGGYEQYFGPGTRLTVT.

This clonotype was seen many times. This sequence joins TRBV24-1 and TRBJ1-1, with D unclear. Trimming cost V 3 bases and J 3 bases, with 13 bases left between them. Germline loops: CDR1 KGHDR, CDR2 SFDVKD. There are 15 residues in the CDR3. CDR3 DNA: TGTGCCACCAGTGATCCTGGCGGAGGAGACACTGAAGCTTTCTTT. Residues: CATSDPGGGDTEAFF.

V is TRBV10-1 and J is TRBJ2-1; 7 nucleotides match TRBD2. The CDR3 contains 14 residues. Germline V gene lookup returns CDR1 WNHNN and CDR2 SYGVQD (reference sequence). V was clipped by 3 bases and J by 7 bases; unmatched bases: 6. Here the CDR3 DNA reads TGCGCCAGCAGTGATGGGCAGGGACTAAATGAGCAGTTCTTC. This translates into CASSDGQGLNEQFF.

The chain carries TRBV7-6 and TRBJ2-1; D is possibly TRBD2 (5 bases). V lost 1 base and J 0 bases, leaving 19 bases between the germline ends. The CDR3 contains 19 residues. The germline V gene encodes CDR1 SGHVS and CDR2 FNYEAQ. The CDR3 DNA follows: TGTGCCAGCAGCTTAGGGCGGCGGGCAGCCGCTTTCTCCTACAATGAGCAGTTCTTC. This codes for CASSLGRRAAAFSYNEQFF.

This clonotype was recorded many times. This sequence joins TRBV18 and TRBJ2-7; 8 bases line up with TRBD1. V trimming: 3 bases; J trimming: 2 bases; junction bases outside the gene matches: 3. This CDR3 region has 14 residues. Germline assignment: CDR1 KGHSH and CDR2 LQKENI. The CDR3 loop is CASSPDREPYEQYF. The CDR3 nucleotides are TGTGCCAGCTCACCGGACAGGGAGCCCTACGAGCAGTACTTC.

The chain is built from TRBV14 and TRBJ2-3; 13 bases agree with TRBD2. The ends lost 4 bases at V and 2 bases at J; junction bases unmatched: 6. Germline V CDR1 and CDR2: SGHDN, FVKESK. The CDR3 runs 17 residues. CDR3 nucleotides: TGTGCCAGCAGCCGCCTGGGACTAGCGGGGACCACAGATACGCAGTATTTT. Its protein product is CASSRLGLAGTTDTQYF. Full variable domain (missing parts from reference TRBV14 and TRBJ2-3): EAGVTQFPSHSVIEKGQTVTLRCDPISGHDNLYWYRRVMGKEIKFLLHFVKESKQDESGMPNNRFLAERTGGTYSTLKVQPAELEDSGVYFCASSRLGLAGTTDTQYFGPGTRLTVL.

This clonotype was detected ten times or more. V usage is TRBV12-3 or TRBV12-4 and J usage is TRBJ1-4; a weak D match, TRBD1 (6 bases). The CDR3 runs 12 residues. V shed 6 bases and J shed 8 bases, with 10 bases lying between them. The CDR3 sequence: CASSPDREKLFF. The CDR3 DNA is TGTGCCAGCAGCCCAGACAGGGAAAAACTGTTTTTT.